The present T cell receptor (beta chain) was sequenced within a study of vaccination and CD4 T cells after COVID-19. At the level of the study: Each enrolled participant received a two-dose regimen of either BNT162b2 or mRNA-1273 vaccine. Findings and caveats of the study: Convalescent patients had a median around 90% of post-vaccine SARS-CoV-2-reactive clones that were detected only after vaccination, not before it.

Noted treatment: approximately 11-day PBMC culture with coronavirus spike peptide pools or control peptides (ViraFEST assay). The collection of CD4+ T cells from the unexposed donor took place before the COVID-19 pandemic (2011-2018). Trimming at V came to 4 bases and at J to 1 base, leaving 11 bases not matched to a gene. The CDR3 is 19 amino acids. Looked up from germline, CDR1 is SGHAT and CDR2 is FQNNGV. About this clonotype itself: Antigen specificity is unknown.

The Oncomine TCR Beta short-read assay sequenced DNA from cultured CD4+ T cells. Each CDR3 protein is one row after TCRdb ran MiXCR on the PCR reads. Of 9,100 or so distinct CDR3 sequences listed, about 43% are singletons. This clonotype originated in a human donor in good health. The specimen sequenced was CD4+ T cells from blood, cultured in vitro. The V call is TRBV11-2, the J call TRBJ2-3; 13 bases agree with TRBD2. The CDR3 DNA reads TGTGCCAGCAGCTCCGGACTAGCGGGAGAGAAGTGGGGCACAGATACGCAGTATTTT. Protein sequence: CASSSGLAGEKWGTDTQYF.